Sequencing of this TCR beta chain was carried out in a study of control samples from healthy donors and cancer patients. TCRdb's copy holds only in-frame clones and misses some; the assay was immunoSEQ multiplex PCR. The data contain some 100,000 clones, 70% to 80% of them singletons. The count of this clone is one. The CDR3 is 14 residues long. The germline V gene has CDR1 SGHAT and CDR2 FQNNGV. The junction had 1 base not matched to a gene; V was cut back by 3 bases and J by 2 bases. The genes are TRBV11-2 and TRBJ1-2; 9 positions match TRBD1. What was sequenced was blood. This clonotype was obtained from a woman in her twenties or thirties in good health. CDR3 in amino acids: CASSLTGGNYGYTF. Written as DNA, the CDR3 is TGTGCCAGCAGCTTGACAGGGGGAAACTATGGCTACACCTTC.